The 27 T cell receptor beta chains listed next were all sequenced from one sample in a study of OX40 agonist ivuxolimab in advanced cancers. The method was immunoSEQ multiplex PCR; TCRdb's version includes in-frame clones alone and lacks a portion of them. Here the sample spans tens of thousands of clones, 88% being singletons. The sequencing here drew on CD4+ or CD8+ T cells sorted from blood, taken in a trial of the OX40 agonist ivuxolimab. All receptors come from an adult with an advanced solid tumor such as melanoma, head and neck, liver or kidney cancer.

The J gene is TRBJ1-5, the V gene TRBV5-5, with D possibly TRBD1 on 5 matching bases. Trimming took 5 bases from V and 4 from J, leaving 16 bases between them. This CDR3 has 15 residues. In germline, CDR1 is SGHKS, CDR2 YYEKEE (reference sequence). The CDR3 sequence: CASSYSWGVNQPQHF. CDR3 bases: TGTGCCAGCAGTTACTCTTGGGGGGTAAATCAGCCCCAGCATTTT. The full variable domain, in which reference TRBV5-5 and TRBJ1-5 provide the parts outside the CDR3, is DAGVTQSPTHLIKTRGQQVTLRCSPISGHKSVSWYQQVLGQGPQFIFQYYEKEERGRGNFPDRFSARQFPNYSSELNVNALLLGDSALYLCASSYSWGVNQPQHFGDGTRLSIL.

This chain joins TRBV7-2 and TRBJ2-3; D may be TRBD2 (5 bases). From germline, CDR1 is SGHTA and CDR2 FQGNSA. The V gene lost 2 bases and the J gene lost 4 bases, with 7 bases spanning the gap. The CDR3 length is 13 residues. CDR3 in amino acids: CASSLKRSDTQYF. In DNA form, the CDR3 reads TGTGCCAGCAGCTTAAAGCGGTCAGATACGCAGTATTTT.

The chain employs TRBV4-2 and TRBJ1-1; D possibly corresponds to TRBD1 (5 bases). The CDR3 runs 13 residues. Germline CDR1 is LGHNA and CDR2 is YNFKEQ. The V gene lost 4 bases and the J gene lost 6 bases, with 12 bases spanning the gap. The CDR3 nucleotides are TGTGCCAGCAGCCTTGACAGAACACCTGAAGCTTTCTTT. It encodes CASSLDRTPEAFF.

A note on this clone: The CDR3 does not close with the conserved phenylalanine or tryptophan, likely indicating a read error. The chain combines TRBV18 with TRBJ1-2; 8 bases are shared with TRBD1. The ends lost 0 bases at V and 4 bases at J; junction bases unmatched: 4. The germline CDR1 and CDR2 sequences are KGHSH and LQKENI. This CDR3 is 15 amino acids long. CDR3 sequence (DNA): TGTGCCAGCTCACCACCGGACAGGGTGGGCTATGGCTACACCCTC. Translation: CASSPPDRVGYGYTL.

The chain recombines TRBV28 with TRBJ1-2; D gene uncertain. Germline values: CDR1 MDHEN, CDR2 SYDVKM. CDR3 length: 17 residues. With 5 bases removed from V and 7 bases from J, the gap between germline ends came to 26 bases. In DNA, the CDR3 is TGTGCCAGCAGTCCCTATGGGGAGGTTGGCTCGTATGGTGGCTACACCTTC. Protein sequence: CASSPYGEVGSYGGYTF.

The chain couples TRBV4-2 to TRBJ2-1, with a possible D match to TRBD2 (5 bases). The V gene's germline CDR1 is LGHNA and CDR2 YNFKEQ. V was trimmed by 6 bases and J by 4 bases, leaving 19 bases between them. The CDR3 is made up of 16 amino acids. The CDR3 DNA sequence: TGTGCCAGCAGACGCGAACTGACGGACTGGTACAATGAGCAGTTCTTC. Translation gives CASRRELTDWYNEQFF.

The chain joins TRBV7-8 to TRBJ1-4, with 9 bases fitting TRBD1. V shed 0 bases, J shed 11 bases, and the junction held 13 bases outside the gene matches. Germline CDR1 and CDR2: SGHVS and FQNEAQ. CDR3 size: 17 residues. The CDR3 protein is CASSLAFAGTGSGKLFF. The CDR3 DNA follows: TGTGCCAGCAGCTTAGCGTTCGCGGGGACAGGGTCCGGGAAACTGTTTTTT.

CDR3 amino acids: CASSPGTGQAYEQYF. In nucleotides, the CDR3 is TGTGCCAGCAGTCCAGGTACAGGACAAGCCTACGAGCAGTACTTC. The chain joins TRBV2 to TRBJ2-7; tentatively, D is TRBD1 (5 bases). Germline V gives CDR1 SNHLY, CDR2 FYNNEI. CDR3 length equals 15 residues. Trimming pared 5 bases from V and 2 bases from J, leaving 16 bases between.

The chain links TRBV19 to TRBJ1-3; the D gene is possibly TRBD1 (5 bases). The length of the CDR3 is 15 residues. V lost 3 bases to trimming and J lost 2 bases, with 11 bases between them. Germline V gene data show CDR1 as LNHDA and CDR2 as SQIVND (reference sequence). The CDR3 loop is CASSIGTGTGNTIYF. CDR3 nucleotides: TGTGCCAGTAGTATTGGGACGGGGACTGGAAACACCATATATTTT.

The chain couples TRBV7-2 to TRBJ2-7; the D gene is possibly TRBD1 (6 bases). CDR1 and CDR2 from the germline V gene are SGHTA and FQGNSA. This CDR3 comprises 15 residues. The V end was cut by 5 bases, the J end by 8 bases, with 22 bases between. CDR3 residues: CASSQTGSYPMKQYF. In DNA form, the CDR3 reads TGTGCCAGCAGCCAAACAGGGTCCTACCCTATGAAGCAGTACTTC.

The chain recombines TRBV29-1 with TRBJ2-7; TRBD1 might be the D (6 bases). The CDR3 has 12 residues. V was trimmed by 5 bases and J by 4 bases, leaving 12 bases between them. Germline V lookup: CDR1 SQVTM, CDR2 ANQGSEA. The CDR3 reads CSVITGSYEQYF. CDR3 nucleotide sequence: TGCAGCGTTATTACAGGGTCGTACGAGCAGTACTTC.

The rearrangement uses TRBV18 and TRBJ2-7; D unclear. This CDR3 has 12 residues. V was clipped by 1 base and J by 5 bases, with 6 bases between them. The germline gives CDR1 KGHSH, CDR2 LQKENI. Here the CDR3 DNA reads TGTGCCAGCTCACCACGGCTCGACGAGCAGTACTTC. Its translation: CASSPRLDEQYF.

The chain employs TRBV20-1 and TRBJ2-3; D is unresolved. V was shortened by 3 bases and J by 4 bases, with 2 bases between the two germline ends. Germline-derived CDR1 and CDR2 are DFQATT and SNEGSKA (reference sequence). The CDR3 is 10 residues long. This chain's CDR3 is CSASPDTQYF. CDR3 in DNA: TGCAGTGCTAGCCCAGATACGCAGTATTTT.

The gene calls are TRBV7-9 and TRBJ2-3, with D tentatively TRBD1 (6 bases). CDR1 is SEHNR, CDR2 FQNEAQ, per germline (reference sequence). The CDR3 is made up of 17 amino acids. V lost 5 bases to trimming and J lost 0 bases, with 18 bases between them. CDR3 sequence (DNA): TGTGCCAGCAGCCCAATGCGGGCAGGGGCGAGCACAGATACGCAGTATTTT. This gives the protein CASSPMRAGASTDTQYF.

The chain is built from TRBV7-2 and TRBJ2-1; D is unclear. The V gene's germline CDR1 is SGHTA and CDR2 FQGNSA. This CDR3 region has 15 residues. V gave up 3 bases and J gave up 3 bases, with 12 bases separating them. For the CDR3, the DNA is TGTGCCAGCAGCTTCAGCGTTCAAGTCTACAATGAGCAGTTCTTC. It yields the protein CASSFSVQVYNEQFF.

This chain links TRBV5-6 with TRBJ2-7; 11 bases map to TRBD1. Per germline, CDR1 SGHDT and CDR2 YYEEEE. The CDR3 extends over 14 amino acids. The V segment lost 4 bases and the J segment 4 bases; nucleotides outside the gene matches: 4. DNA of the CDR3: TGTGCCAGCAGCCTATGGGACAGGGGGTACGAGCAGTACTTC. It encodes CASSLWDRGYEQYF.

The chain combines TRBV7-9 with TRBJ2-3; 7 bases match TRBD1. J was trimmed by 6 bases and V by 1 base; bases with no gene match: 7. CDR1 and CDR2 (germline): SEHNR, FQNEAQ (reference sequence). The CDR3 runs to 15 residues. Here the CDR3 DNA reads TGTGCCAGCAGCTTAGGAGACAGGGATCAGGATACGCAGTATTTT. Its protein product is CASSLGDRDQDTQYF. Full variable domain (remainder filled in from reference TRBV7-9 and TRBJ2-3): DTGVSQNPRHKITKRGQNVTFRCDPISEHNRLYWYRQTLGQGPEFLTYFQNEAQLEKSRLLSDRFSAERPKGSFSTLEIQRTEQGDSAMYLCASSLGDRDQDTQYFGPGTRLTVL.

The genes are TRBV5-5 and TRBJ2-7; the D gene could be TRBD1 or TRBD2 (6 bases each). V was clipped by 0 bases and J by 6 bases, with 16 bases between them. Germline V gene data show CDR1 as SGHKS and CDR2 as YYEKEE (reference sequence). The CDR3 extends over 15 amino acids. This CDR3 is CASSLGGGTSAEQYF. CDR3 DNA sequence: TGTGCCAGCAGCTTGGGGGGCGGGACAAGTGCCGAGCAGTACTTC.

The chain has TRBV19 and TRBJ2-4; D might be TRBD1 (6 bases). Germline CDR1 LNHDA, CDR2 SQIVND (reference sequence). The V and J ends lost 5 bases and 0 bases respectively, with 11 bases between them. The CDR3 is 15 amino acids. CDR3 region: CASSPTGLAKNIQYF. CDR3 nucleotide sequence: TGTGCCAGTAGTCCGACAGGACTAGCCAAAAACATTCAGTACTTC.

The chain joins TRBV6-4 to TRBJ2-7; tentatively, D is TRBD1 (6 bases). Trimming took 5 bases from V and 0 from J, leaving 11 bases between them. This CDR3 is built from 14 residues. Germline V gene lookup returns CDR1 MRHNA and CDR2 SNTAGT. The CDR3 bases are TGTGCCAGCAGTAACAGGGTTAACTCCTACGAGCAGTACTTC. Its translation is CASSNRVNSYEQYF.

The chain combines TRBV5-1 with TRBJ2-7; the D gene could be TRBD1 or TRBD2 (7 bases each). The ends were cut back, 0 bases at V and 7 bases at J, with 14 bases in the middle. CDR1 is SGHRS, CDR2 YFSETQ, per germline. CDR3 length: 14 amino acids. The CDR3 nucleotides are TGCGCCAGCAGCTTGGTTCAGGGGGGGACGGAGCAGTACTTC. Encoded protein: CASSLVQGGTEQYF.

V usage is TRBV15 and J usage is TRBJ1-1, with unresolved D. The CDR3 consists of 13 residues. V was trimmed by 5 bases and J by 3 bases, leaving 10 bases between them. From germline, CDR1 is LNHNV and CDR2 YYDKDF (reference sequence). This CDR3 is CATSSLLDTEAFF. The DNA of the CDR3 is TGTGCCACCAGCTCCTTATTGGACACTGAAGCTTTCTTT.

The chain combines TRBV5-4 with TRBJ2-5; 12 bases agree with TRBD2. J was trimmed by 5 bases and V by 4 bases; bases with no gene match: 12. Germline V lookup: CDR1 SGHNT, CDR2 YYREEE (reference sequence). The CDR3 is 17 amino acids. CDR3 sequence: CASSPRVTSGSTETQYF. DNA for the CDR3: TGTGCCAGCAGCCCAAGGGTGACTAGCGGGAGTACGGAGACCCAGTACTTC.

The table lists this clone with a few counts. This specimen includes other DNA sequences encoding the same CDR3. The CDR3 reads CASSPRLVSYEQYF. In nucleotides, the CDR3 is TGTGCCAGCAGCCCCCGACTAGTATCCTACGAGCAGTACTTC. This chain joins TRBV7-2 and TRBJ2-7; possible D gene TRBD2, 6 bases. V lost 5 bases, J lost 1 base, and 12 bases lay in between. CDR3 length: 14 amino acids. The germline gives CDR1 SGHTA, CDR2 FQGNSA.

The V and J genes are TRBV28 and TRBJ2-3; D gene unclear. The CDR3 totals 15 residues. Trimming cost V 7 bases and J 4 bases, with 18 bases left between them. Per the germline V gene, CDR1 is MDHEN and CDR2 is SYDVKM. Here the CDR3 DNA reads TGTGCCAGCACTCGACCGGGCGTCTCGGCAGATACGCAGTATTTT. This codes for CASTRPGVSADTQYF.

The rearrangement links TRBV7-8 to TRBJ1-2; TRBD1 matches 9 bases. Germline V gene sequence: CDR1 SGHVS, CDR2 FQNEAQ. The CDR3 extends over 13 amino acids. The V gene end was trimmed by 5 bases and the J gene end by 7 bases; junction bases not matched to a gene: 5. The CDR3 loop reads CASSPQGARGYTF. The CDR3 DNA reads TGTGCCAGCAGCCCACAGGGGGCTCGTGGCTACACCTTC.

The table lists this clone with a count of one. The chain uses TRBV2 and TRBJ2-7; a weak D match, TRBD2 (5 bases). V was shortened by 4 bases and J by 4 bases, with 14 bases between the two germline ends. This CDR3 has 14 residues. The germline V gene has CDR1 SNHLY and CDR2 FYNNEI. This CDR3 reads CASSGNGIGYEQYF. The CDR3 DNA reads as TGTGCCAGCAGTGGTAACGGGATCGGATACGAGCAGTACTTC.